A single T cell receptor beta chain is shown here with its context. What it binds is not known. This sample is drawn from a study of graft-versus-host responses after intestinal transplantation. The V gene's germline CDR1 is WSHSY and CDR2 SAAADI. V was pared by 3 bases and J by 4 bases, with 7 bases between. This CDR3 comprises 14 residues. Repertoires were generated with immunoSEQ multiplex PCR, while TCRdb's copy carries only in-frame clones and drops some. The data hold 50,000 to 55,000 clones, with around 90% observed a single time. The sequence came from a human donor who was the organ donor for an intestinal transplant. The specimen comprised unstimulated CD4+ T cells sorted from spleen or lymph node cells, sampled before transplant. This sequence joins TRBV10-2 and TRBJ2-6; D gene unclear. CDR3 DNA sequence: TGCGCCAGCAGTGACTCGCGGGGGGCCAACGTCCTGACTTTC. It translates to CASSDSRGANVLTF.